Listed here are 16 T cell receptor beta chains from one sample, sequenced in a study of blood T cell repertoires in COVID-19. Measured with immunoSEQ multiplex PCR; TCRdb has only the in-frame clones, and not every one. The data contain roughly 340,000 clones, around 87% of them singletons. Sequenced material: PBMCs or T cells enriched from blood (not recorded which). All receptors come from a man between 40 and 49 years old in a cohort exposed to, infected with or recovered from COVID-19 (not recorded which).

The V call is TRBV19, the J call TRBJ1-3, with 9 nucleotides matching TRBD1. Germline CDR1 LNHDA, CDR2 SQIVND (reference sequence). V was clipped by 0 bases and J by 7 bases; unmatched bases: 7. The CDR3 length is 16 residues. Here the CDR3 reads CASSIDYRGQRNTIYF. CDR3 coding DNA: TGTGCCAGTAGTATAGATTACAGGGGGCAAAGGAACACCATATATTTT.

This clone came up once. The chain is built from TRBV5-1 and TRBJ1-4, with 8 positions matching TRBD1. Germline V lookup: CDR1 SGHRS, CDR2 YFSETQ. CDR3 length: 14 residues. Trimming took 4 bases from V and 8 from J; bases not matched to a gene: 7. CDR3 in DNA: TGCGCCAGCAGCCAGGACAGGGCGGGCGAAAAACTGTTTTTT. This gives the protein CASSQDRAGEKLFF.

This rearrangement joins TRBV7-2 to TRBJ2-3, with D possibly matching TRBD2 (7 bases). Deletions cut 5 bases from V and 0 bases from J, with 21 bases between. The CDR3 contains 18 residues. Per germline, CDR1 SGHTA and CDR2 FQGNSA. The CDR3, as DNA: TGTGCCAGCAGCAGCCGGGGGGCCGGGGCGGGGAGCACAGATACGCAGTATTTT. This encodes CASSSRGAGAGSTDTQYF.

This clone came up once. This rearrangement joins TRBV20-1 to TRBJ1-5; D might be TRBD1 (5 bases). CDR3 length equals 13 residues. Looked up from germline, CDR1 is DFQATT and CDR2 is SNEGSKA (reference sequence). V was cut by 3 bases and J by 7 bases, with 13 bases left in between. CDR3 DNA sequence: TGCAGTGCTAGTGCCAGGGTAGGGCAGCCCCAGCATTTT. Protein sequence: CSASARVGQPQHF.

This clone has a handful of counts. This chain links TRBV2 with TRBJ2-3; TRBD2 is a possible D gene (6 bases). The CDR3 contains 16 residues. CDR1 and CDR2 from the germline V gene are SNHLY and FYNNEI. Trimming left V 6 bases short and J 1 base short, with 17 bases between. The CDR3 DNA follows: TGTGCCAGCAGCCCTCCCGGAGGACTACGCACAGATACGCAGTATTTT. It is translated as CASSPPGGLRTDTQYF.

The CDR3, as DNA: TGTGCCAGCAGCCCCCTCAGACAGGGGTACACTGAAGCTTTCTTT. Translation: CASSPLRQGYTEAFF. The chain recombines TRBV11-2 with TRBJ1-1, with TRBD1 matching 8 bases. Germline trimming cut 5 bases from V and 3 bases from J; bases unmatched to any gene: 8. This CDR3 region has 15 residues. Germline loops: CDR1 SGHAT, CDR2 FQNNGV.

The chain couples TRBV19 to TRBJ2-1; maybe TRBD1 (5 bases). Germline assignment: CDR1 LNHDA and CDR2 SQIVND (reference sequence). Trimming removed 6 bases from V and 5 bases from J, with 17 bases in between. The CDR3 has 15 residues. CDR3: CASRAARVPDNEQFF. For the CDR3, the DNA is TGTGCCAGTAGGGCAGCCAGGGTCCCGGACAATGAGCAGTTCTTC.

For this clone: Other DNA sequences in this sample translate to the same CDR3. The genes are TRBV18 and TRBJ2-2, with 9 nucleotides matching TRBD1. Trimming removed 3 bases from V and 3 bases from J; junction bases left unmatched: 2. CDR1 and CDR2 from the germline V gene are KGHSH and LQKENI. There are 15 residues in the CDR3. CDR3 region: CASSPRQGDTGELFF. The DNA for the CDR3 is TGTGCCAGCTCACCCCGACAGGGGGACACCGGGGAGCTGTTTTTT.

V and J are TRBV27 and TRBJ2-6, with 9 bases lining up with TRBD2. The V and J ends lost 2 bases and 1 base, in that order; junction bases with no gene match: 6. Germline values: CDR1 MNHEY, CDR2 SMNVEV (reference sequence). The CDR3 covers 18 residues. The CDR3 spells CASSLVSGRSSGANVLTF. CDR3 DNA sequence: TGTGCCAGCAGTTTAGTTAGCGGGAGATCTTCTGGGGCCAACGTCCTGACTTTC.

The chain couples TRBV28 to TRBJ2-1; TRBD2 agrees at 12 bases. The CDR3 is 16 amino acids. The ends lost 7 bases at V and 4 bases at J; junction bases unmatched: 8. Germline-derived CDR1 and CDR2 are MDHEN and SYDVKM. The CDR3 sequence: CASTYSGTSGYNEQFF. The CDR3 DNA follows: TGTGCCAGCACCTATTCCGGGACTAGCGGGTACAATGAGCAGTTCTTC.

The chain carries TRBV6-5 and TRBJ1-1; D is uncertain. Germline assignment: CDR1 MNHEY and CDR2 SVGAGI. This CDR3 is 14 amino acids long. Between the trimmed V and J ends, which lost 11 bases and 1 base, there was a span of 17 bases. DNA of the CDR3: TGTGCCTCCAGCCGAAGTGGGAGGAACACTGAAGCTTTCTTT. Residues: CASSRSGRNTEAFF.

The rearrangement joins TRBV20-1 to TRBJ1-1, with D perhaps matching TRBD1 (6 bases). Trimming pared 4 bases from V and 12 bases from J, leaving 15 bases between. Germline values: CDR1 DFQATT, CDR2 SNEGSKA (reference sequence). This CDR3 has 11 residues. CDR3 amino acids: CSATARDKTFF. The CDR3 DNA is TGCAGTGCTACCGCCCGGGACAAAACTTTCTTT.

This clone was seen a single time. This chain joins TRBV14 and TRBJ2-1; 8 bases agree with TRBD1. V lost 1 base, J lost 4 bases, and 6 bases stayed unmatched. The CDR3 consists of 16 residues. Germline values: CDR1 SGHDN, CDR2 FVKESK. CDR3 nucleotide sequence: TGTGCCAGCAGCCAAGGACAGGGGACCGATTACAATGAGCAGTTCTTC. It is translated as CASSQGQGTDYNEQFF.

This sequence joins TRBV5-1 and TRBJ2-3; 11 positions agree with TRBD2. The CDR3 spans 16 residues. The J segment lost 4 bases and the V segment lost 1 base, leaving 5 bases of the junction unmatched. The germline gives CDR1 SGHRS, CDR2 YFSETQ. CDR3 bases: TGCGCCAGCAGCTTGACTAGCGGGAGTAGATCAGATACGCAGTATTTT. Amino acid sequence: CASSLTSGSRSDTQYF.

This chain uses TRBV10-2 with TRBJ2-5; D is uncertain. V lost 2 bases, J lost 4 bases, and 5 bases lay in between. Per germline, CDR1 WSHSY and CDR2 SAAADI. This CDR3 has 12 residues. Here the CDR3 DNA reads TGCGCCAGCAGTGAGCAGGCAGAGACCCAGTACTTC. This codes for CASSEQAETQYF.

The rearrangement joins TRBV29-1 to TRBJ1-1; 9 bases map to TRBD1. Germline-derived CDR1 and CDR2 are SQVTM and ANQGSEA. V shed 7 bases, J shed 0 bases, and the junction held 9 bases outside the gene matches. The CDR3 runs to 15 residues. The CDR3 region is CSAVGQGKMNTEAFF. As DNA, the CDR3 is TGCAGCGCTGTGGGACAGGGCAAGATGAACACTGAAGCTTTCTTT.